The 8 T cell receptor beta chains presented below share a single source sample, sequenced in a study of PD-1 blockade in classical Hodgkin lymphoma. Profiling relied on immunoSEQ multiplex PCR, and the TCRdb table lists in-frame clones only, not all of them. The sample has tens of thousands of clones; around 80% are singletons. Brentuximab vedotin exposure varied among the patients, all of whom had relapsed after autologous stem cell transplantation. The source was peripheral blood mononuclear cells (PBMCs), collected before the second cycle of nivolumab. The receptors here all came from a human donor with classical Hodgkin lymphoma.

Only one count was recorded for this clone. The J gene is TRBJ1-2, the V gene TRBV10-2; D is perhaps TRBD1 (5 bases). The CDR3 is 13 amino acids. Germline lookup yields CDR1 WSHSY and CDR2 SAAADI. V was shortened by 0 bases and J by 7 bases, with 9 bases between the two germline ends. CDR3 nucleotides: TGCGCCAGCAGTGAGTCGGGGGGTCCTGGCTACACCTTC. Its protein product is CASSESGGPGYTF.

The V and J genes are TRBV7-9 and TRBJ2-3, with 13 positions matching TRBD2. With 1 base clipped from V and 5 bases from J, the junction kept 3 bases outside the gene matches. The CDR3 consists of 16 residues. Germline V gene lookup returns CDR1 SEHNR and CDR2 FQNEAQ (reference sequence). CDR3 DNA: TGTGCCAGCAGCTTAGGACTAGCGGGGGGCCTAGATACGCAGTATTTT. Translated, it gives CASSLGLAGGLDTQYF.

This chain joins TRBV9 and TRBJ2-7, with TRBD2 matching over 10 bases. The CDR3 spans 14 residues. With 0 bases clipped from V and 6 bases from J, the junction kept 3 bases outside the gene matches. In germline, CDR1 is SGDLS, CDR2 YYNGEE. In nucleotides, the CDR3 is TGTGCCAGCAGCGTAGGGACTAGCGGAGTCGAGCAGTACTTC. Translation gives CASSVGTSGVEQYF.

The chain has TRBV19 and TRBJ1-6, with D hard to call. Germline loops: CDR1 LNHDA, CDR2 SQIVND (reference sequence). CDR3 length: 14 amino acids. Trimming pared 6 bases from V and 10 bases from J, leaving 16 bases between. CDR3 coding DNA: TGTGCCAGTAGCACGACGGGCGAGGGATCACCCCTCCACTTT. Translating it yields CASSTTGEGSPLHF.

The chain links TRBV2 to TRBJ1-1; no reliable D call. The germline V gene encodes CDR1 SNHLY and CDR2 FYNNEI. This CDR3 contains 14 residues. V lost 6 bases to trimming and J lost 3 bases, with 14 bases between them. CDR3 protein: CASRKEGGDTEAFF. Written as DNA, the CDR3 is TGTGCCAGCAGAAAAGAGGGAGGTGACACTGAAGCTTTCTTT.

J is TRBJ1-1 and V is TRBV7-9, with a weak D call TRBD1 (6 bases). The CDR3 has 13 residues. Germline CDR1 and CDR2: SEHNR and FQNEAQ (reference sequence). V gave up 5 bases and J gave up 4 bases, with 11 bases separating them. DNA of the CDR3: TGTGCCAGCAGCCACCGGGACACCACTGAAGCTTTCTTT. Its protein is CASSHRDTTEAFF.

V usage is TRBV6-1 and J usage is TRBJ2-7; D may be TRBD1 or TRBD2 (6 bases each). This CDR3 is 10 amino acids long. From germline, CDR1 is MNHNS and CDR2 SASEGT. The chain's CDR3 is CAIGGVEQYF. The CDR3 coding sequence is TGTGCTATCGGGGGCGTCGAGCAGTACTTC.

V and J are TRBV7-2 and TRBJ1-4; D not resolved. Trimming took 1 base from V and 4 from J, leaving 7 bases between them. Germline V lookup: CDR1 SGHTA, CDR2 FQGNSA. The CDR3 has 14 amino acids. The CDR3 sequence is CASSLGGYNEKLFF. CDR3 DNA: TGTGCCAGCAGCTTAGGGGGATATAATGAAAAACTGTTTTTT.